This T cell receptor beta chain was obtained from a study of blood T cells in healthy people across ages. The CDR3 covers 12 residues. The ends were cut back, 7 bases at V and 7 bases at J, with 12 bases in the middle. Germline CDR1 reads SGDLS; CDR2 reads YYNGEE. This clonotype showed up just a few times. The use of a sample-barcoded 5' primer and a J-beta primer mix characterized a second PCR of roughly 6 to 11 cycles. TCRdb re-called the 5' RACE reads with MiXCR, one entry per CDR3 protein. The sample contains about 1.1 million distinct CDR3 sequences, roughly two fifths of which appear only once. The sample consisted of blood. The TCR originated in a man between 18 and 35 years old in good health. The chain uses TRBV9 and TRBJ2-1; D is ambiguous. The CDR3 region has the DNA TGTGCCAGCGGGGTGGGTTCGAATGAGCAGTTCTTC. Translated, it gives CASGVGSNEQFF.